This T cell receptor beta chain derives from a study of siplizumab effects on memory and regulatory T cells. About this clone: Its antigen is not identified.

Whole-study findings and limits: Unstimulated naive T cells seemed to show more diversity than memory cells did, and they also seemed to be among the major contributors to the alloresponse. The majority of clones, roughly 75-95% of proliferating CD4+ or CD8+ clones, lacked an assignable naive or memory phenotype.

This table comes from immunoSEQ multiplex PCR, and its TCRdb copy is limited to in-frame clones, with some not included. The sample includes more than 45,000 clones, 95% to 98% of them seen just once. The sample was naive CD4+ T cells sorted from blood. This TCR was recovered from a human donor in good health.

The CDR3 region is CASSPTRGGNNEQFF. The CDR3 bases are TGTGCCAGCAGCCCCACGAGGGGGGGGAACAATGAGCAGTTCTTC. The V and J genes are TRBV9 and TRBJ2-1; weak D call: TRBD2 (7 bases). V was trimmed by 4 bases and J by 5 bases, leaving 16 bases between them. This CDR3 is built from 15 residues. Looked up from germline, CDR1 is SGDLS and CDR2 is YYNGEE. The full variable domain, in which reference TRBV9 and TRBJ2-1 provide the parts outside the CDR3, is DSGVTQTPKHLITATGQRVTLRCSPRSGDLSVYWYQQSLDQGLQFLIQYYNGEERAKGNILERFSAQQFPDLHSELNLSSLELGDSALYFCASSPTRGGNNEQFFGPGTRLTVL.